What follows describes a single TCR beta chain. Its antigen remains unknown. The sequenced template was cDNA made from the entire isolated RNA. The table came from immunoSEQ multiplex PCR; TCRdb's copy has only in-frame clones and leaves some out. Counted here are hundreds of thousands of clones, around 68% occurring once; the ten biggest clones make up about 0.05%. The record originates from a study of beta chain features in type 1 diabetes. Study details: No patient-donor differences in age, gender, total cells or subset yield. Study-level findings and limits: Unsettled here was the matter of whether HLA type influences TCRB rearrangement.

Sorting based on CD45RO/CCR7/CD25/CD127/CD95/CD27 separated CD4+ naive, central memory, regulatory and stem cell-like memory cells. Germline CDR1 is LGHNA and CDR2 is YNFKEQ. The CDR3 has 15 amino acids. V was cut by 5 bases and J by 1 base, with 14 bases left in between. The rearrangement uses TRBV4-2 and TRBJ2-5; D might be TRBD2 (6 bases). What was sequenced was naive CD4+ T cells from blood. The receptor's source is a man aged 30-40 years in good health. CDR3: CASSITGTLQETQYF. CDR3 coding DNA: TGTGCCAGCAGCATAACCGGGACTCTCCAAGAGACCCAGTACTTC.